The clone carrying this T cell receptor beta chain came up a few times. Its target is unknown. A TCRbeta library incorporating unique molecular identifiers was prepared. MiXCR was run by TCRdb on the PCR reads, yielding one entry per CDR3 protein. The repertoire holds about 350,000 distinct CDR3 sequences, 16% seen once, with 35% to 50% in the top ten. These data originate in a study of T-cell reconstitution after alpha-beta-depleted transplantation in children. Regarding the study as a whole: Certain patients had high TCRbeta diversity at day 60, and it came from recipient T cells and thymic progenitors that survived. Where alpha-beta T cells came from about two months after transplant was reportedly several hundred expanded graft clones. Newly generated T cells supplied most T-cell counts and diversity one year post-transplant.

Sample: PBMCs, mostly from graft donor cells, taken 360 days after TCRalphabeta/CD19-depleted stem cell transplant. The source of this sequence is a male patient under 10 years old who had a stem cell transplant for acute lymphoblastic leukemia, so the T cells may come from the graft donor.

In DNA form, the CDR3 reads TGTGCCAGCAGCCAAGTAACAGTCCCCGGCGACGAGCAGTACTTC. It yields the protein CASSQVTVPGDEQYF. This sequence joins TRBV3-1 and TRBJ2-7; no firm D call. This CDR3 is 15 amino acids long. V was pared by 1 base and J by 5 bases, with 15 bases between. The germline CDR1 and CDR2 sequences are LGHDT and YNNKEL (reference sequence).